This T cell receptor beta chain was sequenced during a study of Graves' ophthalmopathy and Graves' hyperthyroidism (dated by TCRdb to the late 2010s). Regarding the research as a whole: Stable hyperthyroidism was defined as no progression to ophthalmopathy within 18 months of follow-up. Once sampling was done, hyperthyroidism patients were given methimazole at a starting dose of 30 mg daily, while ophthalmopathy patients were given high-dose intravenous methylprednisolone. In roughly 6 hyperthyroidism patients, T-cell repertoires of thyroid tissue and blood were compared. In total, 135 blood samples were TCR-sequenced: approximately 42 ophthalmopathy, approximately 80 hyperthyroidism and 17 hyperthyroidism-to-ophthalmopathy patients. An independent validation cohort was composed of roughly 18 hyperthyroidism patients and about 16 patients who later progressed from hyperthyroidism to ophthalmopathy. To explore V-J signatures that distinguish ophthalmopathy from hyperthyroidism, a discovery set of 100 patients was enrolled, made up of 40 to 45 with ophthalmopathy and under 65 with stable hyperthyroidism. The study used signatures of the TCR beta repertoire to tell Graves' ophthalmopathy apart from Graves' hyperthyroidism and to predict which patients would progress to ophthalmopathy.

Results and caveats for the whole study, not just this receptor: In validation, the model predicted ophthalmopathy progression with about 70% sensitivity and 72.22% specificity; roughly 12 predicted patients were CT-confirmed with GO in a median of approximately six months. No statistical method was used to set the sample size in advance, and the investigators knew which group each participant was assigned to. Most of the expanded thyroid clonotypes with a frequency above 0.001 were also detected in blood, and it was suggested that the thyroid immune response may be reflected by blood repertoires. In cross-validation, the 13-signature model distinguished ophthalmopathy from stable hyperthyroidism with about 89% sensitivity and about 81% specificity, while in the test set the corresponding values were about 80% and 75%.

For repertoire sequencing, the TCR beta CDR3 regions were amplified from RNA transcripts. The first round of RT-PCR was done with HTBI primers and the Qiagen OneStep RT-PCR kit, and was followed by a second round of multiplex PCR, then size selection and purification. Sequencing of the libraries was carried out on an Illumina HiSeq2000 in paired-end mode with 100 bp reads. Processing in the source paper ran as follows. SOAPnuke was used to process the reads, throwing out any read that had adapters, had uncalled bases, had a mean Phred below 15, or lacked an exact constant-primer or identifier match. COPE v1.2.5 was used to merge high-quality paired reads. Unique nucleotide sequences were defined as clonotypes and aligned to IMGT TRB V, D and J references using MiTCR v1.1. Analysis was restricted to V-J combinations with a frequency above 0.0001, which covered over 98% of repertoires. For each V-J combination, a TCR clonal expansion and chaos score was defined as the ratio of F50 clonal expansion to chaos observed in the TCRdist matrix. Features were reduced by Welch's t-statistics and random forest to 10 to 15 V-J combinations, which fed a naive Bayes classifier. The Morisita-Horn index was used to measure how similar the thyroid and blood repertoires were. TCRdb reanalyzed the raw reads on its own, using fastp at Q25 for trimming and MiXCR for clone calling, and kept in-frame beta chains. Each entry is one CDR3 protein sequence, shown with its most common DNA and genes. Here the V and J calls rest on TCRdb's processing, not on the authors' analysis. The sample includes around 1,200,000 distinct CDR3 sequences, with about 40% observed a single time. The ten largest clones represent over 8.5% of the sample.

About this clonotype itself: It lacks a known antigen. No much larger clone exists at a distance of one base, and base qualities are not known.

Patients with hyperthyroidism were aged 18 to 65 years, had been newly diagnosed, and had a disease duration of less than 2 months. Anyone with other autoimmune diseases, uncontrolled infections, pregnancy or lactation was excluded from the study. Clinical symptoms, serum thyroxine, TRAb, thyroid ultrasound and orbital computed tomography formed the basis of the diagnosis. Total RNA was extracted with Trizol reagent and quality-checked on an Agilent 2100 Bioanalyzer. The receptor was isolated from an adult man with Graves' hyperthyroidism. What was sequenced was peripheral blood or thyroid tissue (not recorded which).

At the DNA level, the sequence is TGTGCCAGCAGCTACCTTCGAGGGACAGCCAGCTCTGGGGCCAACGTCCTGACTTTC. It codes for CASSYLRGTASSGANVLTF. The sequence links TRBV7-2 to TRBJ2-6; 7 middle bases align to TRBD1. V is pruned by 4 bases and J by 0 bases, leaving 12 bases of the junction without a gene match. Per the germline V gene, SGHTA is the CDR1 and FQGNSA is the CDR2. Spanning cysteine to phenylalanine, the CDR3 consists of 19 amino acids. CDR3 DNA is the only sequence kept; it has 57 bases, read in frame from the first base. Supplemented by the reference TRBV7-2 and TRBJ2-6 proteins around the CDR3, the complete variable domain is GAGVSQSPSNKVTEKGKDVELRCDPISGHTALYWYRQSLGQGLEFLIYFQGNSAPDKSGLPSDRFSAERTGGSVSTLTIQRTQQEDSAVYLCASSYLRGTASSGANVLTFGAGSRLTVL.